The 2 T cell receptor beta chains in this list originate from one sample, sequenced in a study of cytomegalovirus exposure and HLA in healthy donors. The primer mix had 60 Vbeta and 13 Jbeta primers. Profiled with immunoSEQ multiplex PCR; TCRdb holds only in-frame clones, not every one. The table records about 200,000 clones, 55% to 75% of them present only once. Sequencing used PBMCs. The receptors originated from a man in his forties or fifties in good health and CMV-seropositive.

About this clone itself: Other nucleotide sequences from this sample produce the same CDR3. The rearrangement links TRBV27 to TRBJ2-7; 7 bases agree with TRBD1. Losses at the gene ends were 3 bases for V and 6 bases for J; bases not matched to a gene: 2. Per germline, CDR1 MNHEY and CDR2 SMNVEV (reference sequence). There are 12 residues in the CDR3. In nucleotides, the CDR3 is TGTGCCAGCAGTTTCCCAGGGGGCGAGCAGTACTTC. It specifies CASSFPGGEQYF.

This clone was found once. The chain carries TRBV5-1 and TRBJ1-1, with TRBD1 matching over 7 bases. With V trimmed by 0 bases and J by 6 bases, 5 bases remained unmatched. Per the germline V gene, CDR1 is SGHRS and CDR2 is YFSETQ. This CDR3 contains 14 residues. CDR3 DNA sequence: TGCGCCAGCAGCTTGGACAGGGGAAGGGCTGAAGCTTTCTTT. Amino acid sequence: CASSLDRGRAEAFF.